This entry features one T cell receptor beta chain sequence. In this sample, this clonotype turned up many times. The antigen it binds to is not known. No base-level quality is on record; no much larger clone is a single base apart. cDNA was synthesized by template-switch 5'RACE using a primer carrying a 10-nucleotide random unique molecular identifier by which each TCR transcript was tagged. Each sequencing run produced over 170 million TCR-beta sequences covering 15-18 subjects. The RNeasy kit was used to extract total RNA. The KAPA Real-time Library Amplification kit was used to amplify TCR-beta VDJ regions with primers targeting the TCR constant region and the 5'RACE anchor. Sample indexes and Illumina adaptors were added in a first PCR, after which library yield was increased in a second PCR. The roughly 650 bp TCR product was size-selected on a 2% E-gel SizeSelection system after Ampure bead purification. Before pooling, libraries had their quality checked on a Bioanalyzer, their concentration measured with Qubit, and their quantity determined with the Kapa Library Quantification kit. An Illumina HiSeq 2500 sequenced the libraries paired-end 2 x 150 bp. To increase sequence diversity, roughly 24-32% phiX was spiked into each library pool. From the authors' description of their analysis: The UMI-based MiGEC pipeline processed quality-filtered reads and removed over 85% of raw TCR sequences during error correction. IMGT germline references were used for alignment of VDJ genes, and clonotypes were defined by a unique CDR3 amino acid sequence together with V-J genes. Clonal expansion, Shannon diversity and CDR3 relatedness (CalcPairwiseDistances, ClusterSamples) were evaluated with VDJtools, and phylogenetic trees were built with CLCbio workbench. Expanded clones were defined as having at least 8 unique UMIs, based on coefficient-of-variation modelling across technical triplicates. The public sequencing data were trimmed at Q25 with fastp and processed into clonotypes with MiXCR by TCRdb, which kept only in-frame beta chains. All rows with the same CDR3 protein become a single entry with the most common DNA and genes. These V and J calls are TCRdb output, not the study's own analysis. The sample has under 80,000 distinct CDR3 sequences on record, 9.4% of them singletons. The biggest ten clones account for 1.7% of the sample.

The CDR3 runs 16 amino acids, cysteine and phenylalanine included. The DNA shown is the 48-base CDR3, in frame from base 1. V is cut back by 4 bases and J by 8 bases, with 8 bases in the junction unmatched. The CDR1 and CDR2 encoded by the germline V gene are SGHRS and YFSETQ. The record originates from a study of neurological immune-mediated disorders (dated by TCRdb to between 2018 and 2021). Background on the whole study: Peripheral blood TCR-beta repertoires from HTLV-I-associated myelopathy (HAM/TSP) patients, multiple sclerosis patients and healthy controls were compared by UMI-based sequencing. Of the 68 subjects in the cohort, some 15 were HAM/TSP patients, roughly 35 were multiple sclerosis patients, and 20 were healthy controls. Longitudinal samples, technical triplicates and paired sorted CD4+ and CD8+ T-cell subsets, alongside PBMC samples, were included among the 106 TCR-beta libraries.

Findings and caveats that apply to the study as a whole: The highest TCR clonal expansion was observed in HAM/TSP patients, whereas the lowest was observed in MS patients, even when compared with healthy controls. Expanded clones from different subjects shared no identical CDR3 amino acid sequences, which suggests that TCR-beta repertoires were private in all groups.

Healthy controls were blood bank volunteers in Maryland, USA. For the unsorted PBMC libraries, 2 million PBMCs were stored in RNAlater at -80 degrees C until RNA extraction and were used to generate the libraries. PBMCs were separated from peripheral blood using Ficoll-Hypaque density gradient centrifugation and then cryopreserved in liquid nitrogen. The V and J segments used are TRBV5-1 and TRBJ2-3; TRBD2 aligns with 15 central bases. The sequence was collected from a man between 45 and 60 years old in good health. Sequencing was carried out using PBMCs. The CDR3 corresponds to CASSPGLAGGPSTQYF. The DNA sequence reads TGCGCCAGCAGCCCCGGACTAGCGGGAGGGCCTAGTACGCAGTATTTT.